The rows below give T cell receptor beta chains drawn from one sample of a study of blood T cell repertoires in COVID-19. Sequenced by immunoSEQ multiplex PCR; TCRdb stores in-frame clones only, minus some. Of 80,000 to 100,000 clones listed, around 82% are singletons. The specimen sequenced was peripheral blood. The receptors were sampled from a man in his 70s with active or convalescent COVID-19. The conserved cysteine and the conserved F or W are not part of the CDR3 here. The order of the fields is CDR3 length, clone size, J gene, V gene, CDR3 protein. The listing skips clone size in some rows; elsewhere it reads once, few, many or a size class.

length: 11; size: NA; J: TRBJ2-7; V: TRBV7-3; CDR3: ASSHYTSGEQY
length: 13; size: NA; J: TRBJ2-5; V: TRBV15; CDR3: ATSSKTGGIKTQY
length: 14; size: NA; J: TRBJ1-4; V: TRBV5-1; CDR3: ASSVNAGGAEEKLF
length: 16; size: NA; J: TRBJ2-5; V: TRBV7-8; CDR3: ASCSWTGLAGSQETQY
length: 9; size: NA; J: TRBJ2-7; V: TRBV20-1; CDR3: SAASGHEQY
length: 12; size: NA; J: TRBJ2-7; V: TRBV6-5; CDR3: ASVIPGQGLEQY
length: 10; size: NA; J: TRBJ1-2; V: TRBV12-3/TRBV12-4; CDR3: ASSNNRVGYT
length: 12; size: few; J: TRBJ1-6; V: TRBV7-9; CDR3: ASSSQGTDSPLH
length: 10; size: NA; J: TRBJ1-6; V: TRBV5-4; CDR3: ASSMPGQGPL
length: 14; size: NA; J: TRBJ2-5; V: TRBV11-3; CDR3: ASTRRDPREQETQY
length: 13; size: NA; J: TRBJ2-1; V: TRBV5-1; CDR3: ASSPRLAGEVEQF
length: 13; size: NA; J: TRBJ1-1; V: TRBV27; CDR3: ASSLIRARNTEAF
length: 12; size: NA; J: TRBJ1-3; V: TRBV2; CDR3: ASRREISGNTIY
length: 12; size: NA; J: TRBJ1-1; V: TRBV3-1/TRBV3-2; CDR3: ASSPGEGTTEAF
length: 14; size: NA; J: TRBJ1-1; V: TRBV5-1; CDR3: ASSLGSGGVHTEAF
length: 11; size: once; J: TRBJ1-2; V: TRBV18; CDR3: ASSRQGPYGYT
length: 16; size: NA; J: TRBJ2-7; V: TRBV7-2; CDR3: ASSLVAMGRSSSYEQY
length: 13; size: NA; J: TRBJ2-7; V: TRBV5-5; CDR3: ASSPPGGEGYEQY
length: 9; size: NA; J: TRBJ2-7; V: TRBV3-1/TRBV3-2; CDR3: ASSQLYEQY
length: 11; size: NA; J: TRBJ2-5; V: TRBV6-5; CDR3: ASSYGGVETQY
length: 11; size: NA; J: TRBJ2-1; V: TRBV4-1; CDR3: ASSLRYKNEQF
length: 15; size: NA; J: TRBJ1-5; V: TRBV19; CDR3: ASSIDHRGSSNQPQH
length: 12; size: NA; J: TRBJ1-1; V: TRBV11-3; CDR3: ASSPGQGGIEPF
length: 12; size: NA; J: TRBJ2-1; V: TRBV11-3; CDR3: ASSYGGAGNEQF
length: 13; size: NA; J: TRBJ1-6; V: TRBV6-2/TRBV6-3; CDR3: ASSYQVLTGSPLH
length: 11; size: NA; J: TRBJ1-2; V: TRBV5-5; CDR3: ASSQTPNYGYT
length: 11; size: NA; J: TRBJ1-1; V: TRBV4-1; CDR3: ASSQLTYTEAF
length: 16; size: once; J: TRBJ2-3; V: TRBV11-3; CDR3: ASSPGRTSGVSTDTQY
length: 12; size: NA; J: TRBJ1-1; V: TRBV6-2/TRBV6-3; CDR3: ASSTGTGWTEAF
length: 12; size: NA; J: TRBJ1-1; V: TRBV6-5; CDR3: ASSYSYRGTEAF
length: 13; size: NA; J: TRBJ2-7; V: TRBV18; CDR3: ASSPQGTSGYEQY
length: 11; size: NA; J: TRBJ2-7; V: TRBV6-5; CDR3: ASSYGHEYEQY
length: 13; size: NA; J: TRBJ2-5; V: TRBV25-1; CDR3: ASSLIGLAGETQY
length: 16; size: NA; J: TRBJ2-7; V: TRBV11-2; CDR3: ASSSRRGLRGGPYEQY
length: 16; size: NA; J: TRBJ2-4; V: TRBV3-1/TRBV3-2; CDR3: ASSQPILAGDAKNIQY
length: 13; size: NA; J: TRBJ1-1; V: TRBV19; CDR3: ASSLPDTMNTEAF
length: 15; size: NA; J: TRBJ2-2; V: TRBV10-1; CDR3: ASSGRQTGWNTGELF
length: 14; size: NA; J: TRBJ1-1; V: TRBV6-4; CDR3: ASSQQQGRENTEAF
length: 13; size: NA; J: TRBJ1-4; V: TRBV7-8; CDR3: ASSGRQGRYEKLF
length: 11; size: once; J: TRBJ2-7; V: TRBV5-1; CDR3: ASSLADRNEQY
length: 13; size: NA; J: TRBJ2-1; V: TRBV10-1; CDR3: ASNPGTGIRNEQF
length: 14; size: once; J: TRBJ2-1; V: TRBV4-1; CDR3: ASPTAGTSSVNEQF
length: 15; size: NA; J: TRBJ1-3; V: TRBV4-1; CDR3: ASSQDRGTLSGNTIY
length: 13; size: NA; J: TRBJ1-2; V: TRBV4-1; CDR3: ASSQIQSVLYGYT
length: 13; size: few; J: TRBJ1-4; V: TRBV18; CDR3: ASSLQGTTNEKLF
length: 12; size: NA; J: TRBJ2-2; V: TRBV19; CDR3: ASSVSQSTGELF
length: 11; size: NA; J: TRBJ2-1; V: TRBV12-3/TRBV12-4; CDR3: ASSRGQHNEQF
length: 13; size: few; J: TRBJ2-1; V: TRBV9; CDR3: ASSPRTSGGAEQF
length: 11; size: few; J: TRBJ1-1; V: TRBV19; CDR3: ASKKDRGTEAF
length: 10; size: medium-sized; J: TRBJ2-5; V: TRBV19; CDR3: ASISSDLAQY
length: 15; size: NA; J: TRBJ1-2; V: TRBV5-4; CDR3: ASSLSVGAAANYGYT
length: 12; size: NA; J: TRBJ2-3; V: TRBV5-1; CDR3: ASSSGGAGDTQY
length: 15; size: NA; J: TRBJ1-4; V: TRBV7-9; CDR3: ASSLDLVRTANEKLF
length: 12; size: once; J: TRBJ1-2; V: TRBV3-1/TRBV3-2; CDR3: ASSQGPTGLGYT